Below are 8 T cell receptor beta chains sequenced from a single sample in a study of shared clonotypes between healthy human individuals. Clones were read by immunoSEQ multiplex PCR, and TCRdb kept only the in-frame ones, dropping some. The sample contains a few hundred thousand clones, over 95% of which appear only once. Naive CD8 cells were CD45RO-negative, positively selected for CCR7, excluding terminally differentiated effector memory CD45RA+ cells. Sequencing was performed on naive CD8+ T cells sorted from blood. The receptors were gathered from a young woman in good health.

The chain is built from TRBV7-9 and TRBJ2-1, with TRBD2 identical over 9 bases. The junction had 13 bases not matched to a gene; V was cut back by 8 bases and J by 8 bases. The length of the CDR3 is 15 residues. The germline V gene encodes CDR1 SEHNR and CDR2 FQNEAQ (reference sequence). DNA for the CDR3: TGTGCCAGCCCGGACGAGGCGGGGGGGAGTCATGAGCAGTTCTTC. Translating gives CASPDEAGGSHEQFF.

The chain has TRBV27 and TRBJ1-1; D not resolved. Germline V CDR1 and CDR2: MNHEY, SMNVEV (reference sequence). There are 12 residues in the CDR3. V lost 4 bases, J lost 4 bases, and 7 bases lay in between. Written as DNA, the CDR3 is TGTGCCAGCAGTTCCACGGGCACTGAAGCTTTCTTT. It translates to CASSSTGTEAFF.

CDR3 sequence: CASSPTGGSYEQYF. CDR3 DNA: TGCGCCAGCAGCCCCACAGGGGGCTCCTACGAGCAGTACTTC. The chain recombines TRBV4-1 with TRBJ2-7; TRBD1 matches 8 bases. The CDR3 has 14 amino acids. Germline assignment: CDR1 MGHRA and CDR2 YSYEKL. V trimming: 4 bases; J trimming: 0 bases; junction bases outside the gene matches: 2.

The rearrangement links TRBV28 to TRBJ1-5; D gene ambiguous. V gave up 6 bases and J gave up 4 bases, with 16 bases separating them. CDR3 size: 15 residues. CDR1 and CDR2 from the germline V gene are MDHEN and SYDVKM. CDR3 bases: TGTGCCAGCAGCCTTACTACGGAGGAGAATCAGCCCCAGCATTTT. Translated: CASSLTTEENQPQHF.

The V gene is TRBV27, the J gene TRBJ1-5; no firm D call. CDR3 length equals 13 residues. Trimming pared 5 bases from V and 0 bases from J, leaving 5 bases between. Germline CDR1 reads MNHEY; CDR2 reads SMNVEV (reference sequence). CDR3 amino acids: CASSVTSNQPQHF. CDR3 coding DNA: TGTGCCAGCAGTGTTACTAGCAATCAGCCCCAGCATTTT.

The chain has TRBV27 and TRBJ2-3; D ambiguous. The CDR3 consists of 17 residues. Germline V CDR1 and CDR2: MNHEY, SMNVEV (reference sequence). The ends were cut back, 8 bases at V and 0 bases at J, with 21 bases in the middle. CDR3 sequence reads: CASAVGLPQSSTDTQYF. The CDR3 DNA reads as TGTGCCAGCGCTGTCGGGCTTCCGCAGTCTAGCACAGATACGCAGTATTTT.

The CDR3, as DNA: TGTGCCAGCAGTTCGTCGCTAGCGGGAGGATCGGACAATGAGCAGTTCTTC. Translating it yields CASSSSLAGGSDNEQFF. The rearrangement joins TRBV28 to TRBJ2-1, with 11 bases fitting TRBD2. Germline V lookup: CDR1 MDHEN, CDR2 SYDVKM. The CDR3 totals 17 residues. V gave up 4 bases and J gave up 5 bases; unmatched junction bases: 10. The full variable domain, completed using reference TRBV28 and TRBJ2-1, is DVKVTQSSRYLVKRTGEKVFLECVQDMDHENMFWYRQDPGLGLRLIYFSYDVKMKEKGDIPEGYSVSREKKERFSLILESASTNQTSMYLCASSSSLAGGSDNEQFFGPGTRLTVL.

This clone has a single count. V usage is TRBV19 and J usage is TRBJ2-2; D perhaps matches TRBD1 (5 bases). The CDR3 sequence is 15 residues long. Germline V CDR1 and CDR2: LNHDA, SQIVND (reference sequence). V lost 3 bases and J lost 6, with 14 bases in between. CDR3 sequence reads: CASSMDAGIAGELFF. The CDR3 DNA sequence: TGTGCCAGTAGTATGGACGCAGGGATCGCCGGGGAGCTGTTTTTT.